Presented here are 19 T cell receptor beta chains from one specimen sequenced in a study of OX40 agonist ivuxolimab in advanced cancers. The data were produced by immunoSEQ multiplex PCR, yet TCRdb's version contains in-frame clones alone and is incomplete. The table has about 96,000 clones, approximately 80% seen once. This sample comprised CD4+ or CD8+ T cells sorted from blood, obtained in a trial of the OX40 agonist ivuxolimab. Source of these receptors: an adult with an advanced solid tumor such as melanoma, head and neck, liver or kidney cancer.

This clone was seen a few times. The chain couples TRBV6-5 to TRBJ2-3; 8 nucleotides line up with TRBD1. V shed 0 bases, J shed 2 bases, and the junction held 4 bases outside the gene matches. This CDR3 is built from 16 residues. Germline V gene lookup returns CDR1 MNHEY and CDR2 SVGAGI. DNA of the CDR3: TGTGCCAGCAGTTACTCGCGGACAGGGAACACAGATACGCAGTATTTT. Translating it yields CASSYSRTGNTDTQYF.

The rearrangement joins TRBV27 to TRBJ2-3; D is possibly TRBD1 (6 bases). Germline CDR1 is MNHEY and CDR2 is SMNVEV (reference sequence). Deletions cut 2 bases from V and 4 bases from J, with 13 bases between. This CDR3 region has 15 residues. The CDR3, as DNA: TGTGCCAGCAGTTTAGACAGGCGTACCGCAGATACGCAGTATTTT. Protein: CASSLDRRTADTQYF.

V and J are TRBV6-1 and TRBJ2-5; unclear D gene. In germline, CDR1 is MNHNS, CDR2 SASEGT. With 5 bases removed from V and 2 bases from J, the gap between germline ends came to 6 bases. The CDR3 consists of 12 residues. The CDR3 DNA reads as TGTGCCAGCAGTCCGAGTCAAGAGACCCAGTACTTC. Translated, it gives CASSPSQETQYF.

This chain links TRBV19 with TRBJ1-4, with D perhaps matching TRBD1 (5 bases). The V and J ends lost 6 bases and 10 bases respectively, with 9 bases between them. There are 11 residues in the CDR3. The germline gives CDR1 LNHDA, CDR2 SQIVND (reference sequence). The CDR3 DNA is TGTGCCAGTAGCCGGGGGGGAAAACTGTTTTTT. Its protein is CASSRGGKLFF.

The rearrangement uses TRBV7-8 and TRBJ2-1; 12 positions match TRBD2. V lost 5 bases, J lost 4 bases, and 6 bases stayed unmatched. The CDR3 contains 16 residues. From germline, CDR1 is SGHVS and CDR2 FQNEAQ. The CDR3 DNA sequence: TGTGCCAGCAGCCTTCTGACTAGCGGGGGTTACAATGAGCAGTTCTTC. Encoded protein: CASSLLTSGGYNEQFF.

The chain recombines TRBV9 with TRBJ1-2; D is unclear. V was clipped by 4 bases and J by 13 bases, with 17 bases between them. The germline CDR1 and CDR2 sequences are SGDLS and YYNGEE. The CDR3 consists of 12 residues. CDR3 sequence (DNA): TGTGCCAGCAGCCGCAGTGGGGAGGGAGGCACCTTC. This gives the protein CASSRSGEGGTF.

The chain uses TRBV6-6 and TRBJ2-3, with TRBD2 identical over 7 bases. This CDR3 is 16 amino acids long. Germline V CDR1 and CDR2: MNHNY, SVGAGI (reference sequence). The trim removed 6 bases at V and 5 bases at J, leaving 14 bases unmatched. This CDR3 is CASSWGMGGVGDTQYF. The CDR3, as DNA: TGTGCCAGCAGCTGGGGGATGGGAGGGGTGGGAGATACGCAGTATTTT.

The rearrangement links TRBV5-1 to TRBJ2-7; TRBD1 matches at 10 bases. In germline, CDR1 is SGHRS, CDR2 YFSETQ. The junction had 5 bases not matched to a gene; V was cut back by 4 bases and J by 7 bases. The CDR3 contains 13 residues. The CDR3, as DNA: TGCGCCAGCAGCCTCGACAGGGGGCGGGAGCAGTACTTC. This encodes CASSLDRGREQYF.

The chain is built from TRBV6-1 and TRBJ1-5; perhaps TRBD1 as D (5 bases). The length of the CDR3 is 16 residues. Trimming removed 4 bases from V and 1 base from J, with 14 bases in between. Germline-derived CDR1 and CDR2 are MNHNS and SASEGT. The DNA of the CDR3 is TGTGCCAGCAGTGGCAGGGCTCTTATAAGCAATCAGCCCCAGCATTTT. Protein: CASSGRALISNQPQHF.

With regard to this clone: Given a much more abundant clone one base away, this may be a read error. The chain has TRBV7-2 and TRBJ1-4; TRBD1 matches at 9 bases. V lost 0 bases and J lost 8; bases outside the gene matches: 7. The CDR3 has 16 amino acids. CDR1 SGHTA and CDR2 FQGNSA come from the germline V gene. CDR3 region: CASSLARTGDREKLFF. CDR3 in DNA: TGTGCCAGCAGCTTAGCGCGGACAGGGGACCGAGAAAAACTGTTTTTT.

The CDR3 sequence is CAWSVGPGGGNSPLHF. The CDR3 DNA is TGTGCCTGGAGTGTAGGGCCTGGGGGGGGGAATTCACCCCTCCACTTT. The rearrangement uses TRBV30 and TRBJ1-6; a possible D gene is TRBD1 (5 bases). V lost 0 bases and J 7 bases, leaving 16 bases between the germline ends. Looked up from germline, CDR1 is GTSNPN and CDR2 is SVGIG (reference sequence). The CDR3 sequence is 16 residues long. The full variable domain, its missing parts supplied by reference TRBV30 and TRBJ1-6, is SQTIHQWPATLVQPVGSPLSLECTVEGTSNPNLYWYRQAAGRGLQLLFYSVGIGQISSEVPQNLSASRPQDRQFILSSKKLLLSDSGFYLCAWSVGPGGGNSPLHFGNGTRLTVT.

In its sample, this clone was seen a few times. The V call is TRBV27, the J call TRBJ1-1; no clear D gene. Trimming cost V 3 bases and J 1 base, with 12 bases left between them. Germline V gene data show CDR1 as MNHEY and CDR2 as SMNVEV (reference sequence). The CDR3 is 15 amino acids. The CDR3 nucleotides read TGTGCCAGCAGTTTGAGGCGGGAGGGGAACACTGAAGCTTTCTTT. The encoded protein is CASSLRREGNTEAFF.

V and J are TRBV6-6 and TRBJ2-5, with a weak D call TRBD1 (5 bases). The germline V and J ends were trimmed by 8 bases and 0 bases, with 10 bases remaining between them. Per germline, CDR1 MNHNY and CDR2 SVGAGI (reference sequence). The CDR3 has 13 amino acids. In nucleotides, the CDR3 is TGTGCCAGCGGCGACAGACACCAAGAGACCCAGTACTTC. The encoded protein is CASGDRHQETQYF.

V and J are TRBV10-3 and TRBJ2-2; TRBD1 matches 8 bases. The ends lost 4 bases at V and 0 bases at J; junction bases unmatched: 4. CDR1 and CDR2 from the germline V gene are ENHRY and SYGVKD. This CDR3 has 16 residues. This chain's CDR3 is CAISADRAPNTGELFF. DNA for the CDR3: TGTGCCATCAGTGCGGACAGGGCCCCGAACACCGGGGAGCTGTTTTTT.

J is TRBJ1-2 and V is TRBV5-4, with 9 bases matching TRBD1. The V segment lost 4 bases and the J segment 2 bases; nucleotides outside the gene matches: 6. CDR3 length: 15 residues. Germline values: CDR1 SGHNT, CDR2 YYREEE (reference sequence). The CDR3: CASSPGQGKNYGYTF. CDR3 DNA: TGTGCCAGCAGCCCGGGACAGGGAAAAAACTATGGCTACACCTTC.

J is TRBJ2-2 and V is TRBV15; D gene uncertain. Germline V gives CDR1 LNHNV, CDR2 YYDKDF (reference sequence). V gave up 2 bases and J gave up 1 base, with 8 bases separating them. This CDR3 spans 15 amino acids. CDR3 nucleotide sequence: TGTGCCACCAGCAGACGTCAGATGAACACCGGGGAGCTGTTTTTT. Residues: CATSRRQMNTGELFF.

V usage is TRBV28 and J usage is TRBJ2-6; possible D gene TRBD2, 5 bases. V dropped 7 bases and J dropped 2 bases, with 15 bases sitting between them. The CDR3 has 16 amino acids. Germline CDR1 is MDHEN and CDR2 is SYDVKM. CDR3 sequence: CASKSGPGTGANVLTF. The CDR3 DNA is TGTGCCAGCAAATCCGGCCCCGGGACTGGGGCCAACGTCCTGACTTTC.

The V gene is TRBV5-8, the J gene TRBJ1-2, with TRBD1 as a possible D gene (5 bases). CDR3 size: 13 residues. Per the germline V gene, CDR1 is SGHTS and CDR2 is YDEGEE. The V end lost 5 bases, the J end lost 8 bases, and 16 bases lay between the germline ends. CDR3: CASRLTGGGGYTF. The DNA for the CDR3 is TGTGCCAGCAGGCTTACAGGTGGTGGAGGCTACACCTTC.

This clone was recorded a few times. The gene calls are TRBV2 and TRBJ1-2; a weak D match, TRBD1 (5 bases). Germline CDR1 and CDR2: SNHLY and FYNNEI. The V gene lost 7 bases and the J gene lost 4 bases, with 10 bases spanning the gap. This CDR3 is built from 12 residues. The CDR3 DNA is TGTGCCAGCAAGGGGTGGGTCTATGGCTACACCTTC. Residues: CASKGWVYGYTF. The full variable domain, in which reference TRBV2 and TRBJ1-2 provide the parts outside the CDR3, is EPEVTQTPSHQVTQMGQEVILRCVPISNHLYFYWYRQILGQKVEFLVSFYNNEISEKSEIFDDQFSVERPDGSNFTLKIRSTKLEDSAMYFCASKGWVYGYTFGSGTRLTVV.